This T cell receptor (beta chain) was observed in a study of siplizumab effects on memory and regulatory T cells. Notes on the study in general: Researchers did not confirm the suppressive function of proliferating Tregs from siplizumab cultures. Some alloreactive sequences were traceable to unstimulated CD4+ memory cells, and siplizumab significantly reduced them. Naive T cells looked more diverse than memory cells, and they looked like major contributors to the alloresponse.

Produced via immunoSEQ multiplex PCR; TCRdb's table is partial and in-frame only. The sample has about 100,000 clones; 85% to 95% are singletons. The germline V gene encodes CDR1 SGHNT and CDR2 YENEEA. The CDR3 has 13 amino acids. V lost 5 bases to trimming and J lost 0 bases, with 6 bases between them. A note on this clone: As yet, its antigen is unknown.

The chain couples TRBV11-3 to TRBJ2-3; D unclear. The sequenced sample was Tregs sorted from blood. The clonotype originates from a human donor in good health. This CDR3 reads CASSRTSTDTQYF. In DNA, the CDR3 is TGTGCCAGCAGCCGTACTAGCACAGATACGCAGTATTTT. The complete variable domain, with remaining parts taken from reference TRBV11-3 and TRBJ2-3, reads EAGVVQSPRYKIIEKKQPVAFWCNPISGHNTLYWYLQNLGQGPELLIRYENEEAVDDSQLPKDRFSAERLKGVDSTLKIQPAELGDSAVYLCASSRTSTDTQYFGPGTRLTVL.